The 14 T cell receptor beta chains below were found in one sample sequenced in a study of spatial heterogeneity in lung cancer. As for time point: sample taken at primary tumor resection. No cells were sorted before sequencing. The whole RNA sequenced was extracted from tumor, nontumor lung or frozen PBMC. TCRdb reanalysed the 5' RACE reads using MiXCR and keeps one entry per CDR3 protein. The repertoire holds around 6,700 distinct CDR3 sequences, around 7% seen once, with about three quarters in the top ten. The sequences come from PBMCs, collected at surgery. Receptors originate from a male donor with early-stage non-small cell lung cancer.

There are many counts of this clonotype. For a library built for alpha chains, this beta chain is a stray read; little rests on its size. The V and J genes are TRBV7-8 and TRBJ2-5, with 8 positions matching TRBD1. CDR1 SGHVS and CDR2 FQNEAQ come from the germline V gene. V trimming: 5 bases; J trimming: 5 bases; junction bases outside the gene matches: 16. The CDR3 is made up of 17 amino acids. CDR3 coding DNA: TGTGCCAGCAGCCAAGGGACAGGCGAATTTCTTGGGGAGACCCAGTACTTC. This gives the protein CASSQGTGEFLGETQYF.

This clonotype was counted ten times or more. This beta chain is an off-target read within a library intended for alpha chains, so its frequency means little. CDR3 coding DNA: TGTGCCAGCAGTTACTCGGGGGAGCAGTACTTC. Translated, it gives CASSYSGEQYF. The chain links TRBV6-5 to TRBJ2-7; D unresolved. This CDR3 is built from 11 residues. Germline loops: CDR1 MNHEY, CDR2 SVGAGI. V was trimmed by 0 bases and J by 7 bases, leaving 4 bases between them.

This clonotype has ten or more counts. A library made for alpha chains picked up this beta chain off target, so its size means little. V usage is TRBV20-1 and J usage is TRBJ2-7; the D is unclear. The CDR3 consists of 16 residues. Between the trimmed V and J ends, which lost 2 bases and 0 bases, there was a span of 17 bases. CDR1 and CDR2 (germline): DFQATT, SNEGSKA (reference sequence). Here the CDR3 DNA reads TGCAGTGCTAGACTGGACCGCCAACCATACTCCTACGAGCAGTACTTC. Protein product: CSARLDRQPYSYEQYF.

Comment on this clonotype: This beta chain represents an off-target read in a library built for alpha chains; its size is of limited meaning. The chain couples TRBV9 to TRBJ2-3; no clear D gene. The CDR3 is 15 amino acids. V was shortened by 3 bases and J by 1 base, with 12 bases between the two germline ends. CDR1 SGDLS and CDR2 YYNGEE come from the germline V gene. The CDR3 loop reads CASSARGQGTDTQYF. CDR3 nucleotides: TGTGCCAGCAGCGCCCGTGGGCAGGGCACAGATACGCAGTATTTT.

At least ten counts were recorded for this clonotype. The size of this beta chain means little, since it is a stray read in a library made for alpha chains. The chain joins TRBV2 to TRBJ2-2; a possible D gene is TRBD2 (6 bases). Trimming removed 7 bases at V and 4 bases at J, with 13 bases between. The CDR3 is 14 residues long. Germline V CDR1 and CDR2: SNHLY, FYNNEI. In nucleotides, the CDR3 is TGTGCCAGCAAGGGCGGGGTTTCCACCGGGGAGCTGTTTTTT. It is translated as CASKGGVSTGELFF. Full variable domain (remainder filled in from reference TRBV2 and TRBJ2-2): EPEVTQTPSHQVTQMGQEVILRCVPISNHLYFYWYRQILGQKVEFLVSFYNNEISEKSEIFDDQFSVERPDGSNFTLKIRSTKLEDSAMYFCASKGGVSTGELFFGEGSRLTVL.

This clonotype was counted ten times or more. A library prepared for alpha chains yielded this beta chain as an off-target read; its size is of little meaning. The genes are TRBV3-1 and TRBJ1-5; D is unclear. The CDR3 extends over 13 amino acids. CDR1 and CDR2 from the germline V gene are LGHDT and YNNKEL (reference sequence). The V end lost 5 bases, the J end lost 2 bases, and 7 bases lay between the germline ends. CDR3 sequence reads: CASSSTGNQPQHF. Written as DNA, the CDR3 is TGTGCCAGCAGCTCGACCGGCAATCAGCCCCAGCATTTT. Drawing the rest from reference TRBV3-1 and TRBJ1-5, the complete variable domain is DTAVSQTPKYLVTQMGNDKSIKCEQNLGHDTMYWYKQDSKKFLKIMFSYNNKELIINETVPNRFSPKSPDKAHLNLHINSLELGDSAVYFCASSSTGNQPQHFGDGTRLSIL.

This clonotype was observed many times. This beta chain turned up in a library designed for alpha chains; as an off-target read, its abundance says little. This rearrangement joins TRBV5-1 to TRBJ1-1; possible D gene TRBD1, 5 bases. V was trimmed by 6 bases and J by 6 bases, leaving 9 bases between them. This CDR3 comprises 11 residues. CDR1 is SGHRS and CDR2 is YFSETQ in the germline V gene. CDR3 sequence: CASTLGAEAFF. The CDR3 bases are TGCGCCAGCACCCTAGGGGCTGAAGCTTTCTTT. Filled out from reference TRBV5-1 and TRBJ1-1, the complete variable domain reads KAGVTQTPRYLIKTRGQQVTLSCSPISGHRSVSWYQQTPGQGLQFLFEYFSETQRNKGNFPGRFSGRQFSNSRSEMNVSTLELGDSALYLCASTLGAEAFFGQGTRLTVV.

This clonotype has ten or more counts. The library was designed around alpha chains, so this beta chain is a stray read whose abundance carries little weight. This sequence joins TRBV7-2 and TRBJ2-3; unclear D gene. Trimming shortened V by 1 base and J by 4 bases, and 9 bases separated the two germline ends. The length of the CDR3 is 14 residues. From germline, CDR1 is SGHTA and CDR2 FQGNSA. Here the CDR3 reads CASSLEVTADTQYF. DNA for the CDR3: TGTGCCAGCAGCTTAGAGGTGACTGCAGATACGCAGTATTTT. Full variable domain (rest looked up from reference TRBV7-2 and TRBJ2-3): GAGVSQSPSNKVTEKGKDVELRCDPISGHTALYWYRQSLGQGLEFLIYFQGNSAPDKSGLPSDRFSAERTGGSVSTLTIQRTQQEDSAVYLCASSLEVTADTQYFGPGTRLTVL.

This clonotype was counted ten times or more. The library was prepared for alpha chains; this beta chain is a stray read, so its frequency means little. The chain combines TRBV7-9 with TRBJ1-2, with TRBD1 as a possible D gene (5 bases). The CDR3 length is 14 residues. The V gene lost 4 bases and the J gene lost 2 bases, with 11 bases spanning the gap. The germline V gene has CDR1 SEHNR and CDR2 FQNEAQ (reference sequence). CDR3 nucleotide sequence: TGTGCCAGCAGCTCGTGGGGGGACAACTATGGCTACACCTTC. Amino acid sequence: CASSSWGDNYGYTF.

This clonotype was picked up many times. A library prepared for alpha chains yielded this beta chain as an off-target read; its size is of little meaning. V gene TRBV5-8 combines with J gene TRBJ1-6; D is uncertain. With 2 bases removed from V and 5 bases from J, the gap between germline ends came to 2 bases. Germline assignment: CDR1 SGHTS and CDR2 YDEGEE. This CDR3 contains 12 residues. The CDR3 is CASSLDNSPLHF. CDR3 DNA sequence: TGTGCCAGCAGCTTAGATAATTCACCCCTCCACTTT.

This clonotype appeared many times. Being off target in a library aimed at alpha chains, this beta chain has a size of little meaning. The chain employs TRBV12-3 or TRBV12-4 and TRBJ2-2; perhaps TRBD2 as D (5 bases). Trimming left V 8 bases short and J 6 bases short, with 28 bases between. The CDR3 has 18 amino acids. This chain's CDR3 is CASAFPSSQVSFSGELFF. DNA of the CDR3: TGTGCCAGCGCCTTCCCATCTAGCCAAGTGTCTTTCTCCGGGGAGCTGTTTTTT.

This clonotype was counted ten times or more. Being off target in a library aimed at alpha chains, this beta chain has a size of little meaning. V usage is TRBV24-1 and J usage is TRBJ2-3; D might be TRBD2 (7 bases). CDR1 and CDR2 (germline): KGHDR, SFDVKD. Trimming took 5 bases from V and 1 from J, leaving 21 bases between them. The CDR3 has 18 residues. The chain's CDR3 is CATSGSTRMRGRTDTQYF. CDR3 nucleotide sequence: TGTGCCACCAGTGGTTCGACTCGTATGCGGGGGCGCACAGATACGCAGTATTTT.

This clonotype was picked up many times. This beta chain is a stray sequence in a library constructed for alpha chains; its clone size is not meaningful. The V gene is TRBV5-1, the J gene TRBJ1-4; TRBD1 matches 7 bases. V lost 2 bases and J lost 6; bases outside the gene matches: 16. The length of the CDR3 is 18 residues. Germline V gives CDR1 SGHRS, CDR2 YFSETQ. The CDR3 spells CASSFGVGHNDRDEKLFF. CDR3 in DNA: TGCGCCAGCAGCTTCGGGGTAGGCCACAATGACAGGGATGAAAAACTGTTTTTT.

This clonotype showed up many times. As an off-target read in a library built for alpha chains, this beta chain has a frequency of little significance. This chain uses TRBV2 with TRBJ2-3; D assignment may be TRBD1 or TRBD2 (5 bases each). V lost 5 bases to trimming and J lost 2 bases, with 17 bases between them. From germline, CDR1 is SNHLY and CDR2 FYNNEI. The CDR3 has 16 amino acids. The CDR3 nucleotides are TGTGCCAGCAGTACAGACGGGACCTCATTCACAGATACGCAGTATTTT. Amino acid sequence: CASSTDGTSFTDTQYF.